Below, one TCR beta chain is given with its context. Per the study methods: Matching published virus-specific TCRB sequences was rare for patient CD8+ clones that were larger than 1%. Assay: immunoSEQ multiplex PCR; the TCRdb copy retains only in-frame clones and omits some. That table furnishes V, J and clone size, whereas the DNA furnished D and trimming. This sample has 15,000 to 20,000 clones, with roughly four fifths found just once. The entry originates in a study of somatic mutations in cytotoxic T cells in rheumatoid arthritis. Magnetic beads with positive selection isolated CD4+ and CD8+ fractions, whose purity was verified by flow cytometry. The sample was CD8+ T cells sorted from blood. The clonotype was recovered from an adult with rheumatoid arthritis.

The CDR3, as DNA: TGCAGCGTTCCCTACGGAAACTATGGCTACACCTTC. Its translation: CSVPYGNYGYTF. This rearrangement joins TRBV29-1 to TRBJ1-2; D is undetermined. CDR3 length: 12 residues. Germline V gene lookup returns CDR1 SQVTM and CDR2 ANQGSEA. V lost 5 bases and J 2 bases, leaving 9 bases between the germline ends.